This T cell receptor (beta chain) was identified during a study of OX40 agonist ivuxolimab in advanced cancers. Across the whole study: An agonistic human IgG2 monoclonal antibody against OX40 (CD134) was given. Partial responses were seen in three patients, one with hepatocellular carcinoma and two with cutaneous melanoma.

The repertoire was sequenced with immunoSEQ multiplex PCR; TCRdb's copy has only in-frame clones and lacks some. Seen here are tens of thousands of clones, about 85% observed once, and the top ten hold approximately 1.3%. The CDR3 loop spans 16 amino acids. V trimming: 5 bases; J trimming: 4 bases; junction bases outside the gene matches: 8. Germline values: CDR1 LNHDA, CDR2 SQIVND (reference sequence). The sample consisted of CD4+ or CD8+ T cells sorted from blood, taken in a trial of the OX40 agonist ivuxolimab. This TCR was recovered from an adult with an advanced solid tumor such as melanoma, head and neck, liver or kidney cancer. V usage is TRBV19 and J usage is TRBJ1-2, with 12 bases matching TRBD1. The CDR3, as DNA: TGTGCCAGTAGTTTTGGGACAGGGGGCCTTTCCTATGGCTACACCTTC. This codes for CASSFGTGGLSYGYTF. The variable domain in full, completed from reference TRBV19 and TRBJ1-2, reads DGGITQSPKYLFRKEGQNVTLSCEQNLNHDAMYWYRQDPGQGLRLIYYSQIVNDFQKGDIAEGYSVSREKKESFPLTVTSAQKNPTAFYLCASSFGTGGLSYGYTFGSGTRLTVV.